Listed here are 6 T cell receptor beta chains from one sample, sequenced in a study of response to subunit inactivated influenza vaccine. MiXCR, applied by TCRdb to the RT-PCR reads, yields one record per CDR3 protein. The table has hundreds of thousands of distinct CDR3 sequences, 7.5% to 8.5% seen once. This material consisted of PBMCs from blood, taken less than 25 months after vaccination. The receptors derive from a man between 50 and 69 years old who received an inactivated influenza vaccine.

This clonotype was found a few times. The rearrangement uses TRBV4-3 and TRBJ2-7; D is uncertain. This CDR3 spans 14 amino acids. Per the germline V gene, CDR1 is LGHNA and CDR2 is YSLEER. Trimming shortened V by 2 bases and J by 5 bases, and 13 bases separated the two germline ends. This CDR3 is CASSQHYRVHEQYF. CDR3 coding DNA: TGCGCCAGCAGCCAACATTACCGGGTCCACGAGCAGTACTTC.

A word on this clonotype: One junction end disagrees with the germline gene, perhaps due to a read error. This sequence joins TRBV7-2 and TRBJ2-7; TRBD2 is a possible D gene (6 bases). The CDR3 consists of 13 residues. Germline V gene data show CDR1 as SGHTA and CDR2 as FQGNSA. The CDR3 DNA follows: TGTGCCAGCAGCTTAGGGGAGGTCCCCCAAAGAAGCTTC. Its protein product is CASSLGEVPQRSF. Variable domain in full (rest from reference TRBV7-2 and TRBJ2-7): GAGVSQSPSNKVTEKGKDVELRCDPISGHTALYWYRQSLGQGLEFLIYFQGNSAPDKSGLPSDRFSAERTGGSVSTLTIQRTQQEDSAVYLCASSLGEVPQRSFGPGTRLTVT.

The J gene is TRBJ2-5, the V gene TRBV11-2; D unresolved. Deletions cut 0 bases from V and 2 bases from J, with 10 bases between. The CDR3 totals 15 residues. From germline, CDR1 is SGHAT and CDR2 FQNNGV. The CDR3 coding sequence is TGTGCCAGCAGCTTAGATCCTCAGACACAAGAGACCCAGTACTTC. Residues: CASSLDPQTQETQYF. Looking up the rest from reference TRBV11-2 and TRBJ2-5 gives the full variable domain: EAGVAQSPRYKIIEKRQSVAFWCNPISGHATLYWYQQILGQGPKLLIQFQNNGVVDDSQLPKDRFSAERLKGVDSTLKIQPAKLEDSAVYLCASSLDPQTQETQYFGPGTRLLVL.

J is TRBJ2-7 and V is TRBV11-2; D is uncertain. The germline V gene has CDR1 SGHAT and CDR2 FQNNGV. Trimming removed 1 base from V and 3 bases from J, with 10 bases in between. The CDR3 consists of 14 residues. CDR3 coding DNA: TGTGCCAGCAGCTTAGCGGCGGCAAACTACGAGCAGTACTTC. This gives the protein CASSLAAANYEQYF.

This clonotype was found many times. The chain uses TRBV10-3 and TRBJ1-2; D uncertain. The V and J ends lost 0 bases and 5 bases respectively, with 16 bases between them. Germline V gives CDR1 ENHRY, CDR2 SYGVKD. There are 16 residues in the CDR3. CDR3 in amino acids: CAISESTGRQSYGYTF. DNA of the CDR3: TGTGCCATCAGTGAGTCGACGGGAAGACAATCTTATGGCTACACCTTC.

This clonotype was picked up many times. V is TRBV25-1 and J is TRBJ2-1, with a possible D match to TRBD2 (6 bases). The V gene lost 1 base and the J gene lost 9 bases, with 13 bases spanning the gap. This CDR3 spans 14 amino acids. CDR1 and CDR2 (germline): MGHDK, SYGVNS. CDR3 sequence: CASSESGVIPEQFF. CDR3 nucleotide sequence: TGTGCCAGCAGTGAATCGGGAGTAATTCCTGAGCAGTTCTTC.